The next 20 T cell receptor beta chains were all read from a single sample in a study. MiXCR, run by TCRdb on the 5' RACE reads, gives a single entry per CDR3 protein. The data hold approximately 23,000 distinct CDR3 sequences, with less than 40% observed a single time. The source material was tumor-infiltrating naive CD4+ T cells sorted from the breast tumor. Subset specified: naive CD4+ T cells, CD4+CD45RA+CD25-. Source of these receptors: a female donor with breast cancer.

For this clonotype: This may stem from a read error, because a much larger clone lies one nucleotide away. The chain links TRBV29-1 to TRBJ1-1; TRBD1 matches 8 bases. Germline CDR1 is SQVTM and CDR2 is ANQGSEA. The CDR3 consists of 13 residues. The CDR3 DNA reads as TGCAGCGGTTCGACAGGGGTGAACACTGAAGCTCTCTTT. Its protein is CSGSTGVNTEALF. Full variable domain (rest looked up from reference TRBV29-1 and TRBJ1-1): SAVISQKPSRDICQRGTSLTIQCQVDSQVTMMFWYRQQPGQSLTLIATANQGSEATYESGFVIDKFPISRPNLTFSTLTVSNMSPEDSSIYLCSGSTGVNTEALFGQGTRLTVV.

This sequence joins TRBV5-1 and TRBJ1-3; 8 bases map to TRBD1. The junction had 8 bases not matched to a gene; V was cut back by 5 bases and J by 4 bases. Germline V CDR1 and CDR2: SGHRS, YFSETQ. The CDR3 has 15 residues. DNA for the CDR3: TGCGCCAGCAGGTGGACAGGGTCCGACGGAAACACCATATATTTT. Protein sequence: CASRWTGSDGNTIYF.

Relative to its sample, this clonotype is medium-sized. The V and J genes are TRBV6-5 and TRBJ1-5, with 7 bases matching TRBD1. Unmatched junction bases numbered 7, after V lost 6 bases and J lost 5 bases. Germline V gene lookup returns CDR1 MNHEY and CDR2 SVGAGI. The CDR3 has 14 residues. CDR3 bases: TGTGCCAGCAGGAGACAGGGTGGAGATCAGCCCCAGCATTTT. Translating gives CASRRQGGDQPQHF.

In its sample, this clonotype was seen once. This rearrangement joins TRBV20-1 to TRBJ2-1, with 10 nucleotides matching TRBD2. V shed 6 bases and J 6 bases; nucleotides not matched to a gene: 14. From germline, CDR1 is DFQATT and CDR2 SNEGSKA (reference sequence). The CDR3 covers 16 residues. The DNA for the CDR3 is TGCAGTGCCATTCATCGGACTAGCGGCCTCCCCAATGAGCAGTTCTTC. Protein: CSAIHRTSGLPNEQFF.

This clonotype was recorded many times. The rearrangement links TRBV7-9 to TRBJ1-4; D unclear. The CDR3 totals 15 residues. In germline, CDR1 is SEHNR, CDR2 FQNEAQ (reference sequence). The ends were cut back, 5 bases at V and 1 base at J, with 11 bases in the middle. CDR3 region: CASSPKDLTNEKLFF. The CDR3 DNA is TGTGCCAGCAGCCCGAAGGACCTAACTAATGAAAAACTGTTTTTT.

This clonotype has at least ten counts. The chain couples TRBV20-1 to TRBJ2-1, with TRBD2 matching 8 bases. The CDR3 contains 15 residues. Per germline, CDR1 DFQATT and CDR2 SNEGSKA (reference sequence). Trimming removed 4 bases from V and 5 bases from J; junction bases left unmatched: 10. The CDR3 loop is CSATFRGSGDNEQFF. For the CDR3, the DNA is TGCAGTGCTACTTTTCGGGGTAGCGGGGACAATGAGCAGTTCTTC.

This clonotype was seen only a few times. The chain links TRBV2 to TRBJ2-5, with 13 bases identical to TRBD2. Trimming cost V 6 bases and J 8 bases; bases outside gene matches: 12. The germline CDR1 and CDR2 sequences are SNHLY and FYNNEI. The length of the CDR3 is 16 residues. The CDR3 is CASRDGLAGAIGTQYF. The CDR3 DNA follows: TGTGCCAGCAGAGATGGACTAGCGGGAGCAATTGGAACCCAGTACTTC.

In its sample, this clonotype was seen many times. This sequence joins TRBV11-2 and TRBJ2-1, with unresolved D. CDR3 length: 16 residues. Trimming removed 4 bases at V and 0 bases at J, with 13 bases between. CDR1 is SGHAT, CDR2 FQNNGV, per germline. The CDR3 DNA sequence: TGTGCCAGCAGCTACCGGGCCCCGAGCTCCTACAATGAGCAGTTCTTC. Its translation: CASSYRAPSSYNEQFF.

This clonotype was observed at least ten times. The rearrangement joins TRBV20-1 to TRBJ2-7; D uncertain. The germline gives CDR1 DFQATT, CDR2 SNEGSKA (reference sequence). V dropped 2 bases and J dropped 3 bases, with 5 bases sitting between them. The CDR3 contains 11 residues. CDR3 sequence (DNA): TGCAGTGCTAGACTTTTCTACGAGCAGTACTTC. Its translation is CSARLFYEQYF.

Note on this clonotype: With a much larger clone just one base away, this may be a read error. The CDR3 is CASSLVGCSDTQYF. The CDR3 DNA reads as TGTGCCAGCAGCTTAGTGGGCTGTTCGGATACGCAGTATTTT. The chain employs TRBV11-3 and TRBJ2-3; D gene ambiguous. This CDR3 spans 14 amino acids. Germline V lookup: CDR1 SGHNT, CDR2 YENEEA. V lost 1 base, J lost 6 bases, and 11 bases lay in between.

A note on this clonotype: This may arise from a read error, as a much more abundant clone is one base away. The CDR3 DNA follows: TGTGCCAGCAGCCAAGTGGAGCGGTCGGGCGAGCAGTACTTC. This translates into CASSQVERSGEQYF. The J gene is TRBJ2-7, the V gene TRBV3-1; TRBD2 is a possible D gene (5 bases). V was clipped by 1 base and J by 6 bases, with 13 bases between them. The CDR3 has 14 amino acids. Germline V gives CDR1 LGHDT, CDR2 YNNKEL (reference sequence).

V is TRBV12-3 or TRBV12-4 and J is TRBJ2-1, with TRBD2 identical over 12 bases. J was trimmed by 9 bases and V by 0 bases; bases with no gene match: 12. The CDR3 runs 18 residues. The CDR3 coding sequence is TGTGCCAGCAGTTTAGCGAGACTAGCGGGAGTGCATGGGGTTGAGCAGTTCTTC. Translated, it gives CASSLARLAGVHGVEQFF.

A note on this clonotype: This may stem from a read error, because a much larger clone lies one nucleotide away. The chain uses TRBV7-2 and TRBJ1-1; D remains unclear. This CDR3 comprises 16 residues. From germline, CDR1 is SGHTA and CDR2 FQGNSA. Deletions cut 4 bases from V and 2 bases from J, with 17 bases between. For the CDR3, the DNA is TGTGCCAGCAGCTCAGCGCCAACCCTCCCTAACACTGAAGCTTTCTTT. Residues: CASSSAPTLPNTEAFF.

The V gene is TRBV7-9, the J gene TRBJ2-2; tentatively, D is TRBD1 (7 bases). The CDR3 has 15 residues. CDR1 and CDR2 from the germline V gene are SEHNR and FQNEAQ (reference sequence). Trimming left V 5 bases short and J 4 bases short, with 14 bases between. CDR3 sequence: CASSPRQGGTGELFF. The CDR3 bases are TGTGCCAGCAGCCCCCGACAGGGAGGCACCGGGGAGCTGTTTTTT. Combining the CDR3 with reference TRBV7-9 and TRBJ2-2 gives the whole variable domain DTGVSQNPRHKITKRGQNVTFRCDPISEHNRLYWYRQTLGQGPEFLTYFQNEAQLEKSRLLSDRFSAERPKGSFSTLEIQRTEQGDSAMYLCASSPRQGGTGELFFGEGSRLTVL.

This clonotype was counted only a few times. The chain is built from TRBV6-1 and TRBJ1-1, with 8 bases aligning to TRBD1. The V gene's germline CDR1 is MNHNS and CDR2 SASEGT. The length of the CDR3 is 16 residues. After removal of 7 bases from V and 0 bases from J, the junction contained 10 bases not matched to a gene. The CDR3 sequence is CASKGWTGTLNTEAFF. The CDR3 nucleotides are TGTGCCAGCAAGGGATGGACAGGGACTTTGAACACTGAAGCTTTCTTT.

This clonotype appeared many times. The CDR3 DNA reads TGTGCCAGCAGCTTAGTAGGACGTACTGAAGCTTTCTTT. Protein product: CASSLVGRTEAFF. The V gene is TRBV11-2, the J gene TRBJ1-1; D not resolved. Germline V gives CDR1 SGHAT, CDR2 FQNNGV. Trimming pared 1 base from V and 5 bases from J, leaving 8 bases between. The length of the CDR3 is 13 residues.

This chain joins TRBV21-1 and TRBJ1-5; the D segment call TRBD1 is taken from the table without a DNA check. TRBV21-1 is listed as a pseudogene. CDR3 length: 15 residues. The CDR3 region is CASSQETGGGQPQHF. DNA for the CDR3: TGTGCCAGCAGCCAAGAAACAGGGGGCGGACAGCCCCAGCATTTT.

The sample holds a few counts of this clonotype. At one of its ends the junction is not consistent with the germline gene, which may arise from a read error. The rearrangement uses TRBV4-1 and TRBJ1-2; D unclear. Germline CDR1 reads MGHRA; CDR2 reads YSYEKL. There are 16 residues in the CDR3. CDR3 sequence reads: CASSQDPAISNYDYTF. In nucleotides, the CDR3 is TGCGCCAGCAGCCAAGATCCGGCCATATCTAACTATGACTACACCTTC.

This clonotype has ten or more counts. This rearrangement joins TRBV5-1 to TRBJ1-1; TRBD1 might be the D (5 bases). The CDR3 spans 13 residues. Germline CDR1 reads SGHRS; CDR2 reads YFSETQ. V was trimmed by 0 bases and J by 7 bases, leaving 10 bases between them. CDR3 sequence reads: CASSLVQGGEAFF. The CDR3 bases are TGCGCCAGCAGCTTGGTCCAGGGTGGTGAAGCTTTCTTT.

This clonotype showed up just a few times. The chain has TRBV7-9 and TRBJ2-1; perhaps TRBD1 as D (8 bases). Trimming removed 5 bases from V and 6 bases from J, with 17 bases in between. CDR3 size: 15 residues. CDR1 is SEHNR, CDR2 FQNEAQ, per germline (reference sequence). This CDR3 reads CASSPGAGTGNEQFF. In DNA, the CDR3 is TGTGCCAGCAGCCCGGGAGCGGGGACAGGCAATGAGCAGTTCTTC.